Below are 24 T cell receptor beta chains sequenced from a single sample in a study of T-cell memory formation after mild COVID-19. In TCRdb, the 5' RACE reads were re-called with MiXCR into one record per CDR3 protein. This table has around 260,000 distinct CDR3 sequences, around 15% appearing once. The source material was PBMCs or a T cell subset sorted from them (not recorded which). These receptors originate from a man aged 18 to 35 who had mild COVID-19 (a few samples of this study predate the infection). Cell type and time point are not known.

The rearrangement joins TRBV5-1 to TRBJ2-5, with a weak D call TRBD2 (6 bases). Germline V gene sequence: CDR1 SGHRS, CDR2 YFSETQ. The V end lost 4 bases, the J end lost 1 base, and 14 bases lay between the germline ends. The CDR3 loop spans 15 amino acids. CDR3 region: CASSEDYRFQETQYF. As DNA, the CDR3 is TGCGCCAGCAGCGAGGACTACCGGTTCCAAGAGACCCAGTACTTC.

This CDR3 is CASSFGLAGGGNEQFF. DNA of the CDR3: TGTGCCAGCAGCTTCGGACTAGCGGGGGGTGGCAATGAGCAGTTCTTC. The rearrangement uses TRBV7-2 and TRBJ2-1; 14 nucleotides align to TRBD2. Germline values: CDR1 SGHTA, CDR2 FQGNSA. The trim removed 3 bases at V and 6 bases at J, leaving 4 bases unmatched. This CDR3 comprises 16 residues.

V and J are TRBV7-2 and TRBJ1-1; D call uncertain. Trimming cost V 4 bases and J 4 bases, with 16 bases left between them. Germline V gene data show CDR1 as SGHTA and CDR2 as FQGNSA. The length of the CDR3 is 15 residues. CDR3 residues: CASSSRSSRTTEAFF. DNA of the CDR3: TGTGCCAGCAGCTCCCGATCCAGTAGGACCACTGAAGCTTTCTTT.

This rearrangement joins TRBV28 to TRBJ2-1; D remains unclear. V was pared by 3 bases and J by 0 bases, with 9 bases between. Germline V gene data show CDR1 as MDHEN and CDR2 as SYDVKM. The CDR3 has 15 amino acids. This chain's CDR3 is CASSFRVGSYNEQFF. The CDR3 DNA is TGTGCCAGCAGTTTTAGGGTCGGCTCCTACAATGAGCAGTTCTTC.

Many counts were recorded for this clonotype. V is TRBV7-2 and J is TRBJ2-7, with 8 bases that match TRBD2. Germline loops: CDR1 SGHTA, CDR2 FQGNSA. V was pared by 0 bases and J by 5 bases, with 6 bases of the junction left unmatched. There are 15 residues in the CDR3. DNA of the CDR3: TGTGCCAGCAGCTTAGCGGGGCGGGGGGTGGACGAGCAGTACTTC. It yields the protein CASSLAGRGVDEQYF.

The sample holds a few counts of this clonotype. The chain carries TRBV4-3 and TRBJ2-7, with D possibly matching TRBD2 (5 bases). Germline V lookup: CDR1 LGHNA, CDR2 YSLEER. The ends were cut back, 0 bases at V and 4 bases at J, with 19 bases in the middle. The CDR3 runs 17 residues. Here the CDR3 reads CASSQDSSGIGVYEQYF. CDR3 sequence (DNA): TGCGCCAGCAGCCAAGATTCCAGCGGTATTGGGGTATACGAGCAGTACTTC.

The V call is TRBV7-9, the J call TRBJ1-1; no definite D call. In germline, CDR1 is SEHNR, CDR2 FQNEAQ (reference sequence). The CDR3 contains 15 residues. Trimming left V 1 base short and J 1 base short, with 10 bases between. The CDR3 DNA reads TGTGCCAGCAGCTTAGGGGAATGGTGGAACACTGAAGCTTTCTTT. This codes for CASSLGEWWNTEAFF.

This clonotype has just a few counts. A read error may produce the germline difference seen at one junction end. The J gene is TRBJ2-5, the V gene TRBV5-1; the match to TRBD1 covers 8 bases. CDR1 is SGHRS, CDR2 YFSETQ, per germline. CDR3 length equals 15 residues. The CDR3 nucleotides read TGCGCCAGCAGCTCGACATGGACAGGGCAAGGGACCCAGTACTTC. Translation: CASSSTWTGQGTQYF.

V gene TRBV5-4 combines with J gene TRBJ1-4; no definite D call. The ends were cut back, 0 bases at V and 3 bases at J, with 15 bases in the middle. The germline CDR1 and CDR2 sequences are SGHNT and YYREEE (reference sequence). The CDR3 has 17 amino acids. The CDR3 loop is CASSLAVKGRANEKLFF. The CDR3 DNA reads TGTGCCAGCAGCTTGGCGGTCAAGGGCAGAGCTAATGAAAAACTGTTTTTT.

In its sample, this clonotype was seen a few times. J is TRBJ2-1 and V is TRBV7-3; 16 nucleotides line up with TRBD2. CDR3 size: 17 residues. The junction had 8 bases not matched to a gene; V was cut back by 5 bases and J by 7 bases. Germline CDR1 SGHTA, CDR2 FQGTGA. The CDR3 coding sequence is TGTGCCAGCAGCCCCGGGACTAGCGGGGGGGCCGGGAATGAGCAGTTCTTC. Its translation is CASSPGTSGGAGNEQFF.

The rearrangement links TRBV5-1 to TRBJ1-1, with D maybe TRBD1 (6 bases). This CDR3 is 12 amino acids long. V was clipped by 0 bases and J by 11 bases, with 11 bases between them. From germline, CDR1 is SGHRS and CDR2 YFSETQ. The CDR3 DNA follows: TGCGCCAGCAGCTTGGAGTCGGGGGGCGCTTTCTTT. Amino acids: CASSLESGGAFF.

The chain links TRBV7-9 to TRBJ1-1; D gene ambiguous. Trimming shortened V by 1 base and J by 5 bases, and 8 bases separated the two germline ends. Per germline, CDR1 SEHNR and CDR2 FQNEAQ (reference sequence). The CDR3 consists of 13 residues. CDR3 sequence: CASSLDTGTEAFF. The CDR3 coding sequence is TGTGCCAGCAGCTTAGACACGGGAACTGAAGCTTTCTTT.

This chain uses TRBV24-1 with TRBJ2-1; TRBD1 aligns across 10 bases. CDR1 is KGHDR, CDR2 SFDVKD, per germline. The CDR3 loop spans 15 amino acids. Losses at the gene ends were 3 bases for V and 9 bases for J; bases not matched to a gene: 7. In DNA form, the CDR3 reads TGTGCCACCAGTGATCCGGGACAGGGGAGAGGTGAGCAGTTCTTC. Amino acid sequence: CATSDPGQGRGEQFF.

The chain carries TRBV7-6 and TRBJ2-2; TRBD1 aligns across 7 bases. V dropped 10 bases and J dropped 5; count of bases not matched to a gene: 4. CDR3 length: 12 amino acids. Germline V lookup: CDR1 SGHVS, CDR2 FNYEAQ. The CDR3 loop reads CATLRGTGELFF. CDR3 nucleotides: TGTGCCACCCTCAGGGGGACCGGGGAGCTGTTTTTT.

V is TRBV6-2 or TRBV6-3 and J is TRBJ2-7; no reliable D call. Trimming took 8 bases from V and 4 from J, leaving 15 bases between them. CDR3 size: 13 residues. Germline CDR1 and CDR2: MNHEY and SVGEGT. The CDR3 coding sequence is TGTGCCAGCGGAAGGGAAATCGGTTACGAGCAGTACTTC. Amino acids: CASGREIGYEQYF.

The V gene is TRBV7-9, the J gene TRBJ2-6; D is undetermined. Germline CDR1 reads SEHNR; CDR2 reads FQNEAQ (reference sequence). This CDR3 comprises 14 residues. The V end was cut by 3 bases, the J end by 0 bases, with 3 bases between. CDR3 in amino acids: CASSFNSGANVLTF. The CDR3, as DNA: TGTGCCAGCAGCTTTAACTCTGGGGCCAACGTCCTGACTTTC.

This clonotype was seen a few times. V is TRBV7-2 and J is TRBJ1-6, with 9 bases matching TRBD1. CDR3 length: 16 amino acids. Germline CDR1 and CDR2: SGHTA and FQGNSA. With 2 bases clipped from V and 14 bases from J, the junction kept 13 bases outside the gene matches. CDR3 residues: CASSLRSGTGLQSLHF. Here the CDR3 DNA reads TGTGCCAGCAGCTTACGCTCCGGGACAGGGCTTCAATCCCTCCACTTT.

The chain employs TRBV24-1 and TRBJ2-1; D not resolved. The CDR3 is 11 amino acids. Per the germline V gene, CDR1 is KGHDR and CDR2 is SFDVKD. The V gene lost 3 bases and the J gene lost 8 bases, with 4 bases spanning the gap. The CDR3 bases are TGTGCCACCAGTGATGGCTATGAGCAGTTCTTC. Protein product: CATSDGYEQFF.

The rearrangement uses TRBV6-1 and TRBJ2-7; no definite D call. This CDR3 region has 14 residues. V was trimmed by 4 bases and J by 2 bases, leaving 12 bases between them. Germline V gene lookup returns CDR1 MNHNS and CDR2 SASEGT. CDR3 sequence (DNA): TGTGCCAGCAGTGTCAGGAGTTGGGCCTACGAGCAGTACGTC. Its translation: CASSVRSWAYEQYV.

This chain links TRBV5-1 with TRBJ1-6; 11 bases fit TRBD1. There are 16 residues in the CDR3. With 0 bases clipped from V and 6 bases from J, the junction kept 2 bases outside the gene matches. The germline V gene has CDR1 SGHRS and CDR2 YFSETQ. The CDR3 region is CASSLGGTGGNSPLHF. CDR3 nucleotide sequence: TGCGCCAGCAGCTTGGGCGGGACAGGGGGTAATTCACCCCTCCACTTT.

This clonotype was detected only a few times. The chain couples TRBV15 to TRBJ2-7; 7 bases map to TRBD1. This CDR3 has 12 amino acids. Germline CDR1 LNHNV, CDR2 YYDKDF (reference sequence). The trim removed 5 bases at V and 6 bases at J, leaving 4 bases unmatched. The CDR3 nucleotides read TGTGCCACCAGCCCCACAGGGGCCGAGCAGTACTTC. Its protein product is CATSPTGAEQYF.

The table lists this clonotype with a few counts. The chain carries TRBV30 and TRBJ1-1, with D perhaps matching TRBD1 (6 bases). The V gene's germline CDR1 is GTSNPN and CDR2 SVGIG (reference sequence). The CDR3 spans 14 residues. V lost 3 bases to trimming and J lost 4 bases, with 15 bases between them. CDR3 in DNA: TGTGCCTGGAGGCGGGGGCCGGGATCCACTGAAGCTTTCTTT. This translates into CAWRRGPGSTEAFF.

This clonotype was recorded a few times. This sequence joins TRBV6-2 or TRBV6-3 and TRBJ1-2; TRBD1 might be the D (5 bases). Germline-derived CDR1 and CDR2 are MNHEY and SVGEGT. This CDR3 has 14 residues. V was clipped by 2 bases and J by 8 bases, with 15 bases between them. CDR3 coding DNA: TGTGCCAGCAGTTACGCGCAGGGTTTGAACGGCTACACCTTC. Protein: CASSYAQGLNGYTF.

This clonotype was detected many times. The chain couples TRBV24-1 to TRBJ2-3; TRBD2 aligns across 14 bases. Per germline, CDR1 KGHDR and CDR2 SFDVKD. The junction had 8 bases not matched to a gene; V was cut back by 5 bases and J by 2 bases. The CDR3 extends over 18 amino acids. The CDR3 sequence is CATSAGLAGGSYTDTQYF. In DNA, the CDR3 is TGTGCCACCAGTGCAGGACTAGCGGGGGGCTCCTACACAGATACGCAGTATTTT.